These 4 T cell receptor beta chains share one sample of origin, sequenced in a study of T cell changes during pregnancy in multiple sclerosis. The protocol was immunoSEQ multiplex PCR, while the TCRdb copy is restricted to in-frame clones and leaves out a portion. The sample has about 46,000 clones, about 90% seen once. Sequenced here: CD4+ T cells from peripheral blood mononuclear cells, sampled in the second trimester of pregnancy. The receptors were gathered from a female donor in good health, enrolled as a control in a pregnancy study.

This clone was picked up a small number of times. The rearrangement uses TRBV30 and TRBJ2-1; TRBD1 might be the D (6 bases). The CDR3 consists of 14 residues. Looked up from germline, CDR1 is GTSNPN and CDR2 is SVGIG (reference sequence). Trimming took off 5 bases at V and 9 bases at J, with 20 bases between the two ends. The DNA of the CDR3 is TGTGCCTGGGGCCAGACAGGCGGGTTATCTGAGCAGTTCTTC. It specifies CAWGQTGGLSEQFF.

The chain joins TRBV4-3 to TRBJ1-1; TRBD1 is a possible D gene (6 bases). CDR1 and CDR2 (germline): LGHNA, YSLEER. The CDR3 length is 14 residues. With 1 base removed from V and 6 bases from J, the gap between germline ends came to 12 bases. The CDR3 here is CASSQATRGPEAFF. The DNA of the CDR3 is TGCGCCAGCAGCCAAGCGACCAGGGGACCTGAAGCTTTCTTT.

The rearrangement uses TRBV9 and TRBJ1-2; possibly TRBD1 for D (6 bases). The CDR3 is 17 residues long. Germline loops: CDR1 SGDLS, CDR2 YYNGEE. V was pared by 4 bases and J by 5 bases, with 24 bases between. In DNA, the CDR3 is TGTGCCAGCAGCACAGCCCCGCAGGGGAGAGGGGAGTATGGCTACACCTTC. It is translated as CASSTAPQGRGEYGYTF.

The V call is TRBV6-5, the J call TRBJ1-5; weak D call: TRBD1 (5 bases). V lost 5 bases and J lost 2, with 10 bases in between. CDR1 and CDR2 (germline): MNHEY, SVGAGI. CDR3 length: 14 amino acids. The CDR3 is CASSTGGGNQPQHF. As DNA, the CDR3 is TGTGCCAGCAGTACCGGGGGTGGCAATCAGCCCCAGCATTTT.